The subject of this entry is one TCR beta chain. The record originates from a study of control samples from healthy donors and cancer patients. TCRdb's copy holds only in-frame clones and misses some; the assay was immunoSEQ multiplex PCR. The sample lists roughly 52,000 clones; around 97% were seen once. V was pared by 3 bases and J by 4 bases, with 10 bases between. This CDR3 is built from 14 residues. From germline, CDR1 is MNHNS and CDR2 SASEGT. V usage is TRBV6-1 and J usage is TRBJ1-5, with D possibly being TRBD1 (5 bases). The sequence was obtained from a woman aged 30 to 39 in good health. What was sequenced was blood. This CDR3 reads CASSDPGTNQPQHF. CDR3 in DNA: TGTGCCAGCAGTGACCCAGGGACGAATCAGCCCCAGCATTTT.